This T cell receptor beta chain was recovered during a study of pediatric ulcerative colitis. General observations from the study: A couple of patients' blood samples yielded substantially fewer templates. Rectal repertoires separated controls, mild-moderate and acute severe colitis.

V shed 1 base and J shed 3 bases, with 16 bases lying between them. Germline CDR1 SGHNT, CDR2 YENEEA. This CDR3 is built from 16 residues. Regarding this clone: Its antigen is not identified.

Clones were sequenced by immunoSEQ multiplex PCR, and TCRdb holds only the in-frame ones, with some missing. Of about 64,000 clones listed, about nine tenths are singletons. V is TRBV11-3 and J is TRBJ2-7; D is perhaps TRBD1 or TRBD2 (6 bases each). Input material: blood. The sequence was obtained from a boy between 10 and 17 years old with severe ulcerative colitis. The CDR3 loop is CASSLGFARGDYEQYF. CDR3 nucleotide sequence: TGTGCCAGCAGCTTAGGGTTCGCTAGGGGGGACTACGAGCAGTACTTC.